This section outlines one TCR beta chain sequence together with its context. The CDR3 has 13 amino acids. The germline V and J ends were trimmed by 3 bases and 3 bases, with 8 bases remaining between them. Germline V gene sequence: CDR1 SGHVS, CDR2 FQNEAQ. The data were taken from a study of blood T cell repertoires in COVID-19. Study as a whole: Sites across the United States, Italy and Spain contributed samples from acute and convalescent COVID-19. T cells, B-cell-depleted T cells, or PBMCs provided the cDNA or gDNA that served as material.

The authors' processing: Estimation of nucleated cell counts was performed using reference gene primer amplification. Repertoires were generated with immunoSEQ multiplex PCR, while TCRdb's copy carries only in-frame clones and drops some. V and J calls and clone size follow that table, whereas D and trimming were derived from the DNA. This repertoire shows 340,000 or so clones, roughly 84% found once; its top ten account for 1%. The chain carries TRBV7-8 and TRBJ2-5; possible D gene TRBD2, 6 bases. The receptor's source is a man over 45 with active or convalescent COVID-19. The sequenced material came from peripheral blood. The CDR3 reads CASSFSGKETQYF. The CDR3 nucleotides are TGTGCCAGCAGCTTTAGCGGAAAAGAGACCCAGTACTTC.